A single sample gave rise to the 20 T cell receptor beta chains below, sequenced in a study of molecular identifiers for immune sequencing clone quantification. TCRdb passed the PCR reads through MiXCR, listing each CDR3 protein once. The sample contains more than 450,000 distinct CDR3 sequences, 25% of which appear only once. Sequencing used naive CD8+ T cells from blood, with Jurkat cell RNA spiked in. Specified subset: FACS-sorted CD8+CD4-CCR7+CD45RA+ naive T cells. Every receptor here comes from a human donor in good health. Some libraries in this study had Jurkat cell RNA spiked in.

In the case of this clonotype: Just one base apart from a much larger clone, this may be a read error. The rearrangement links TRBV28 to TRBJ2-7; D unclear. V lost 1 base and J 2 bases, leaving 9 bases between the germline ends. Germline lookup yields CDR1 MDHEN and CDR2 SYDVKM. The length of the CDR3 is 14 residues. CDR3 protein: CASSLFGAPYEQYF. CDR3 nucleotide sequence: TGTGCCAGCAGTTTATTCGGAGCACCCTACGAGCAGTACTTC.

There are a few counts of this clonotype. A read error is possible here, since a much larger clone lies one base away. The rearrangement links TRBV27 to TRBJ1-2; D is unresolved. CDR3 length: 13 residues. Germline V gene lookup returns CDR1 MNHEY and CDR2 SMNVEV (reference sequence). This chain's CDR3 is CASSLSVYYGHTF. CDR3 nucleotide sequence: TGTGCCAGCAGTTTATCAGTCTACTATGGCCACACCTTC.

This clonotype was detected many times. V gene TRBV5-6 combines with J gene TRBJ1-4; 7 positions agree with TRBD1. The CDR3 sequence is 14 residues long. Losses at the gene ends were 3 bases for V and 8 bases for J; bases not matched to a gene: 7. CDR1 and CDR2 (germline): SGHDT, YYEEEE. Written as DNA, the CDR3 is TGTGCCAGCAGCTGGATGACAGGGAACGAAAAACTGTTTTTT. Translating it yields CASSWMTGNEKLFF.

The chain combines TRBV19 with TRBJ2-1; D is perhaps TRBD1 or TRBD2 (5 bases each). Germline V CDR1 and CDR2: LNHDA, SQIVND (reference sequence). Trimming left V 6 bases short and J 8 bases short, with 14 bases between. CDR3 length: 13 amino acids. CDR3: CASREAGAHEQFF. The CDR3 DNA reads as TGTGCCAGTAGGGAGGCCGGGGCCCATGAGCAGTTCTTC.

Regarding this clonotype: The conserved phenylalanine or tryptophan is not found at the CDR3 terminus, so this likely reflects a read error. The chain carries TRBV12-3 or TRBV12-4 and TRBJ2-4; weak D call: TRBD2 (5 bases). CDR3 size: 18 residues. V lost 3 bases to trimming and J lost 9 bases, with 27 bases between them. CDR3 DNA sequence: TGTGCCAGCAGTTTTAATGGCGGGCGACTCAAAAACATTCGCATTCAGTACCTC. It encodes CASSFNGGRLKNIRIQYL.

There are many counts of this clonotype. V gene TRBV5-1 combines with J gene TRBJ2-1; D is possibly TRBD1 or TRBD2 (5 bases each). This CDR3 contains 14 residues. Germline CDR1 reads SGHRS; CDR2 reads YFSETQ. The V and J ends lost 3 bases and 0 bases respectively, with 7 bases between them. Written as DNA, the CDR3 is TGCGCCAGCAGCTACGGGACCTCCTACAATGAGCAGTTCTTC. The encoded protein is CASSYGTSYNEQFF. Looking up the rest from reference TRBV5-1 and TRBJ2-1 gives the full variable domain: KAGVTQTPRYLIKTRGQQVTLSCSPISGHRSVSWYQQTPGQGLQFLFEYFSETQRNKGNFPGRFSGRQFSNSRSEMNVSTLELGDSALYLCASSYGTSYNEQFFGPGTRLTVL.

The chain's CDR3 is CASSPPGGQSTDTQYF. DNA for the CDR3: TGTGCCAGCTCACCACCCGGTGGACAGAGCACAGATACGCAGTATTTT. The J gene is TRBJ2-3, the V gene TRBV18; possibly TRBD1 for D (6 bases). V was clipped by 0 bases and J by 0 bases, with 10 bases between them. The CDR3 is made up of 16 amino acids. Germline CDR1 reads KGHSH; CDR2 reads LQKENI.

This chain connects TRBV7-3 to TRBJ2-3, with D perhaps TRBD2 (7 bases). Germline V lookup: CDR1 SGHTA, CDR2 FQGTGA. The CDR3 is 14 amino acids. V was trimmed by 9 bases and J by 1 base, leaving 14 bases between them. Written as DNA, the CDR3 is TGTGCCAGACAGGGAGGGATGGGCACAGATACGCAGTATTTT. This codes for CARQGGMGTDTQYF.

The chain is built from TRBV4-3 and TRBJ2-1; D unresolved. The CDR3 has 12 residues. The germline V gene encodes CDR1 LGHNA and CDR2 YSLEER. Trimming stripped 4 bases from V and 8 bases from J, with 9 bases between. This chain's CDR3 is CASSLRAHEQFF. As DNA, the CDR3 is TGCGCCAGCAGCCTACGGGCCCATGAGCAGTTCTTC.

This clonotype was seen ten or more times. V is TRBV6-5 and J is TRBJ2-2; no clear D. Trimming pared 2 bases from V and 3 bases from J, leaving 4 bases between. The germline gives CDR1 MNHEY, CDR2 SVGAGI. This CDR3 has 13 residues. CDR3 DNA: TGTGCCAGCAGTTACGCCGACACCGGGGAGCTGTTTTTT. Amino acids: CASSYADTGELFF.

The chain combines TRBV30 with TRBJ2-7; 11 bases are a match to TRBD2. V shed 0 bases and J 3 bases; nucleotides not matched to a gene: 4. From germline, CDR1 is GTSNPN and CDR2 SVGIG (reference sequence). This CDR3 spans 15 amino acids. CDR3 nucleotide sequence: TGTGCCTGGAGTGTACTAGCGGGGGCCAACTACGAGCAGTACTTC. Translated: CAWSVLAGANYEQYF. Based on the CDR3 plus reference TRBV30 and TRBJ2-7, the full variable domain is SQTIHQWPATLVQPVGSPLSLECTVEGTSNPNLYWYRQAAGRGLQLLFYSVGIGQISSEVPQNLSASRPQDRQFILSSKKLLLSDSGFYLCAWSVLAGANYEQYFGPGTRLTVT.

Details on this clonotype: A much larger clonotype is one base distant, so this may be a read error. The V call is TRBV29-1, the J call TRBJ2-3; D is possibly TRBD1 (5 bases). CDR1 and CDR2 from the germline V gene are SQVTM and ANQGSEA. This CDR3 region has 12 residues. CDR3 protein: CSVDSDTATQYF. The DNA of the CDR3 is TGCAGCGTAGACAGCGACACAGCTACGCAGTATTTT.

This clonotype was seen at least ten times. The CDR3 here is CSARIGVLEQYF. The CDR3 DNA reads TGCAGTGCTAGAATCGGGGTCCTTGAGCAGTACTTC. The chain uses TRBV20-1 and TRBJ2-7; D might be TRBD2 (5 bases). V dropped 2 bases and J dropped 7 bases, with 12 bases sitting between them. Per germline, CDR1 DFQATT and CDR2 SNEGSKA (reference sequence). This CDR3 comprises 12 residues.

This clonotype was found a few times. The chain recombines TRBV5-6 with TRBJ2-3; 10 nucleotides line up with TRBD2. Germline V gene lookup returns CDR1 SGHDT and CDR2 YYEEEE. The CDR3 covers 15 residues. The junction had 3 bases not matched to a gene; V was cut back by 0 bases and J by 5 bases. In DNA form, the CDR3 reads TGTGCCAGCAGCTTGGGGTCTAGCGGGAGAGATACGCAGTATTTT. Residues: CASSLGSSGRDTQYF.

This clonotype was counted ten times or more. The genes are TRBV7-9 and TRBJ2-5; D gene ambiguous. The germline V gene encodes CDR1 SEHNR and CDR2 FQNEAQ (reference sequence). V lost 1 base to trimming and J lost 0 bases, with 12 bases between them. The CDR3 spans 16 residues. The CDR3 is CASSLVVQTYQETQYF. CDR3 DNA: TGTGCCAGCAGCTTAGTTGTCCAGACATACCAAGAGACCCAGTACTTC.

The rearrangement links TRBV12-3 or TRBV12-4 to TRBJ1-1; 7 bases fit TRBD1. V was clipped by 8 bases and J by 1 base; unmatched bases: 4. The CDR3 totals 13 residues. In nucleotides, the CDR3 is TGTGCCAGCCTGAGACAGGGGAACACTGAAGCTTTCTTT. Translation gives CASLRQGNTEAFF.

This chain connects TRBV28 to TRBJ2-7; 9 nucleotides align to TRBD2. The germline gives CDR1 MDHEN, CDR2 SYDVKM. CDR3 size: 18 residues. Trimming cost V 3 bases and J 1 base; bases outside gene matches: 13. In DNA form, the CDR3 reads TGTGCCAGCAGTTTCTTGCGACTAGCGGAGCTACTGTCCTACGAGCAGTACTTC. Its translation is CASSFLRLAELLSYEQYF. The variable domain in full, completed from reference TRBV28 and TRBJ2-7, reads DVKVTQSSRYLVKRTGEKVFLECVQDMDHENMFWYRQDPGLGLRLIYFSYDVKMKEKGDIPEGYSVSREKKERFSLILESASTNQTSMYLCASSFLRLAELLSYEQYFGPGTRLTVT.

This clonotype appeared many times. This rearrangement joins TRBV12-3 or TRBV12-4 to TRBJ2-5, with D possibly being TRBD1 (6 bases). Trimming shortened V by 5 bases and J by 1 base, and 17 bases separated the two germline ends. The CDR3 loop spans 16 amino acids. The CDR3 sequence: CASSPSQGISQETQYF. In DNA form, the CDR3 reads TGTGCCAGCAGTCCTTCTCAGGGGATCTCCCAAGAGACCCAGTACTTC.

This clonotype was recorded at least ten times. The chain employs TRBV7-6 and TRBJ1-4, with D unresolved. The CDR3 loop spans 14 amino acids. Germline-derived CDR1 and CDR2 are SGHVS and FNYEAQ. V was cut by 3 bases and J by 5 bases, with 10 bases left in between. CDR3 nucleotide sequence: TGTGCCAGCAGCTTGGACGGGCGGAATGAAAAACTGTTTTTT. Its protein is CASSLDGRNEKLFF. Full variable domain (missing parts from reference TRBV7-6 and TRBJ1-4): GAGVSQSPRYKVTKRGQDVALRCDPISGHVSLYWYRQALGQGPEFLTYFNYEAQQDKSGLPNDRFSAERPEGSISTLTIQRTEQRDSAMYRCASSLDGRNEKLFFGSGTQLSVL.

As regards this clonotype: The junction departs from the called germline gene at one end, perhaps through a read error. This chain uses TRBV4-3 with TRBJ2-7; D is possibly TRBD2 (6 bases). The CDR3 has 14 amino acids. Germline CDR1 reads LGHNA; CDR2 reads YSLEER. CDR3 in amino acids: CASSPGTGSDEQHF. The CDR3 DNA reads TGCGCCAGCAGCCCGGGGACCGGGAGCGACGAGCAGCACTTC.